This TCR beta chain was captured by sequencing in a study of blood T cell repertoires in COVID-19. Study summary: PBMCs, B-cell-depleted T cells, or T cells were the source of the cDNA or gDNA that made up the material.

In the 2 weeks before study entry, exposed participants met a COVID-19 case, which was PCR-confirmed or clinician-diagnosed. Profiled with immunoSEQ multiplex PCR; TCRdb holds only in-frame clones, not every one. The sample has 250,000 or so clones, more than 75% seen once. V lost 0 bases and J lost 3, with 8 bases in between. The CDR3 runs 14 residues. CDR1 and CDR2 (germline): MGHRA, YSYEKL. The rearrangement joins TRBV4-1 to TRBJ1-1, with a tentative D call TRBD1 (5 bases). The sequenced sample was PBMCs or T cells enriched from blood (not recorded which). This receptor was taken from a woman between 45 and 65 years old who had been exposed to COVID-19. The CDR3 sequence: CASSQDRVHTEAFF. In DNA form, the CDR3 reads TGCGCCAGCAGCCAAGACAGGGTGCACACTGAAGCTTTCTTT.